This T cell receptor (beta chain) was sequenced for a study of cytomegalovirus exposure and HLA in healthy donors. The study's findings and limits: Later on, a genetic analysis was performed. It linked a missense variant in DCLRE1C with V- and J-gene trimming of TCR beta.

In its sample, this clone was seen a few times. Its cognate antigen is unknown. Primers for the PCR totalled 60 Vbeta and 13 Jbeta. How the authors handled the data: The count from a later analysis was 70 million to 85 million unique TCR beta chains, some 12 million of them shared. The repertoire was sequenced with immunoSEQ multiplex PCR; TCRdb's copy has only in-frame clones and lacks some. D and trimming were read from the DNA, whereas the V and J calls and clone size are those reported in that table. The sample records about 120,000 clones, over 70% being singletons. Germline V lookup: CDR1 MNHNY, CDR2 SVGAGI (reference sequence). The ends were cut back, 10 bases at V and 1 base at J, with 16 bases in the middle. The CDR3 is 14 amino acids.

This rearrangement joins TRBV6-6 to TRBJ1-1; the D gene is possibly TRBD1 (6 bases). Sequencing input: PBMCs. This sequence originates from a female donor in good health and CMV-seropositive. In DNA form, the CDR3 reads TGTGCCACCCACCCGGGGGGACAGAACACTGAAGCTTTCTTT. Protein product: CATHPGGQNTEAFF.